These T cell receptor beta chains were read from a single sample in a study of molecular identifiers for immune sequencing clone quantification. Using its own MiXCR run on the PCR reads, TCRdb lists one record per CDR3 protein. Seen here are a few hundred thousand distinct CDR3 sequences, about 26% observed once, and the top ten hold under 0.8%. The sequenced sample was naive CD8+ T cells from blood, with Jurkat cell RNA spiked in. These receptors all come from a human donor in good health. Some libraries in this study had Jurkat cell RNA spiked in. CDR3s include the opening cysteine and the closing phenylalanine or tryptophan. The D gene is left open where the match is weak. Clone size is stated in some rows and not others, as once, few, many or a class when expanded.

>TRBV7-9|few|NA|TRBJ2-3
TGTGCCAGCAGCTTAGTCCGGGGCTTAGATACGCAGTATTTT
CASSLVRGLDTQYF
>TRBV29-1|many|TRBD1|TRBJ2-6
TGCAGCGCATTCGGGATTGACAGGGCCGGGGCCAACGTCCTGACTTTC
CSAFGIDRAGANVLTF
>TRBV27|NA|TRBD1|TRBJ2-7
TGTGCCAGCAGTACCTACGACAGGGGAGCGGGCGAGCAGTACTTC
CASSTYDRGAGEQYF
>TRBV4-2|many|TRBD1|TRBJ2-1
TGTGCCAGCAGCCAAACAGGGGGCCCGAATGAGCAGTTCTTC
CASSQTGGPNEQFF
>TRBV7-2|NA|NA|TRBJ2-7
TGTGCCAGCAGCTTACCCCAACGGGAGTGGTCCTACGAGCAGTACTTC
CASSLPQREWSYEQYF
>TRBV7-8|NA|TRBD1|TRBJ2-5
TGTGCCAGCAACGGACAGGACCAAGAGACCCAGTACTTC
CASNGQDQETQYF
>TRBV5-1|few|TRBD2|TRBJ2-7
TGCGCCAGCAGGCCGCCGGGAGGCCCCTACGAGCAGTACTTC
CASRPPGGPYEQYF
>TRBV12-3/TRBV12-4|NA|NA|TRBJ1-2
TGTGCCAGCAGTTTTCGGGTCACAGGGACTGGCTACACCTTC
CASSFRVTGTGYTF
>TRBV4-3|many|NA|TRBJ2-1
TGCGCCAGCAGCCAAGATAAGACCTCCTCCTACAATGAGCAGTTCTTC
CASSQDKTSSYNEQFF
>TRBV5-1|NA|NA|TRBJ2-5
TGCGCCAGCAGCTTGAATGGGGACTTACAAGAGACCCAGTACTTC
CASSLNGDLQETQYF
>TRBV7-9|NA|TRBD1|TRBJ2-7
TGTGCCAGCAACTCCCAGGACAGGGGGCGCGAGCAGTACTTC
CASNSQDRGREQYF
>TRBV9|few|TRBD2|TRBJ2-7
TGTGCCAGCAGCGCCCGGGGCGGGGGGGCCTACGAGCAGTACTTC
CASSARGGGAYEQYF
>TRBV7-2|few|NA|TRBJ1-2
TGTGCCAGCAGCCCTTACAGATACTATGGCTACACCTTC
CASSPYRYYGYTF
>TRBV6-1|many|NA|TRBJ1-5
TGTGCCAGCAGTCATGGATTTGATGGAGGCAATCAGCCCCAGCATTTT
CASSHGFDGGNQPQHF
>TRBV4-3|few|NA|TRBJ1-3
TGCGCCAGCAGCCAAGATCGGATGGGCTCTGGAAACACCATATATTTT
CASSQDRMGSGNTIYF
>TRBV6-5|few|TRBD1|TRBJ1-1
TGTGCCAGCAGTTACGATGACAGGGGGAACACTGAAGCTTTCTTT
CASSYDDRGNTEAFF
>TRBV19|few|NA|TRBJ1-1
TGTGCCAGTAGTATTTTTTCGGGGGTCATGAACACTGAAGCTTTCTTT
CASSIFSGVMNTEAFF
>TRBV5-4|NA|TRBD1|TRBJ1-1
TGTGCCAGCAGCTCAGGACAGGGGGCGATGAACACTGAAGCTTTCTTT
CASSSGQGAMNTEAFF
>TRBV28|NA|NA|TRBJ1-2
TGTGCCAGCAGTCTAGATGGCTTTGATGTATATGGCTACACCTTC
CASSLDGFDVYGYTF
>TRBV19|NA|TRBD2|TRBJ2-7
TGTGCCAGTAGTATTAGCGGGAGTAGCGAGCAGCACTTC
CASSISGSSEQHF
>TRBV2|NA|NA|TRBJ2-3
TGTGCCAGCAGTGAAGTGGTGGGAGATACGCAGTATTTT
CASSEVVGDTQYF
>TRBV9|many|NA|TRBJ2-2
TGTGCCAGCGGAACAGGGTCGACCGGGGAGCTGTTTTTT
CASGTGSTGELFF
>TRBV14|many|NA|TRBJ2-2
TGTGCCAGCAGCCAGCTCCAGGGGATCACCGGGGAGCTGTTTTTT
CASSQLQGITGELFF
>TRBV29-1|few|NA|TRBJ2-2
TGCAGCGTGGTTCCCAACACCGGGGAGCTGTTTTTT
CSVVPNTGELFF
>TRBV28|many|NA|TRBJ2-5
TGTGCCAGCAGTTTATACAGCGTCCAAGAGACCCAGTACTTC
CASSLYSVQETQYF
>TRBV11-2|few|TRBD2|TRBJ2-5
TGTGCCAGCAGCTCCACACTAGCGGCGGAGACCCAGTACTTC
CASSSTLAAETQYF
>TRBV30|many|NA|TRBJ2-2
TGTGCCTGGAGTGGTTCGAACACCGGGGAGCTGTTTTTT
CAWSGSNTGELFF
>TRBV19|NA|NA|TRBJ1-5
TGTGCCAGTATCAAGTTTGACGGTAGCAATCAGCCCCAGCATTTT
CASIKFDGSNQPQHF
>TRBV12-3/TRBV12-4|NA|NA|TRBJ2-3
TGTGCCAGCAGCCTCTCTAGCACATATACGCAGTATTTT
CASSLSSTYTQYF
>TRBV27|NA|TRBD1|TRBJ1-5
TGTGCCAGCAGTCACTCCTTGGGACAGGCGAATCAGCCCCAGCATTTT
CASSHSLGQANQPQHF
>TRBV30|few|NA|TRBJ1-1
TGTGCCTGGCGGGACATGGGATTAACTGAAGCTTTCTTT
CAWRDMGLTEAFF
>TRBV30|once|NA|TRBJ2-1
TGTGCCTGGGGCCCCGTAAGCGGTGAGCAGTTCTTC
CAWGPVSGEQFF
>TRBV7-2|many|NA|TRBJ1-5
TGTGCCAGCAGCTTAGGTTGGGCTGGTTTGGATCAGCCCCAGCATTTT
CASSLGWAGLDQPQHF
>TRBV5-6|NA|NA|TRBJ1-1
TGTGCCAGCAGCCCCCCGGCAGGGCCGACTGAAGCTTTCTTT
CASSPPAGPTEAFF
>TRBV30|many|NA|TRBJ2-7
TGTGCCTGGAGTGTACAGGGCCTCACCTACGAGCAGTACTTC
CAWSVQGLTYEQYF
>TRBV13|few|NA|TRBJ1-2
TGTGCCAGCAACGGAGCTAACTATGGCTACACCTTC
CASNGANYGYTF
>TRBV12-3/TRBV12-4|NA|NA|TRBJ2-7
TGTGCCAGCAGTTTCGGCATCGGCAGCTCCTACGAGCAGTACTTC
CASSFGIGSSYEQYF
>TRBV14|NA|NA|TRBJ2-7
TGTGCCAGCAGCCAATTCGGCTACGAGCAGTACTTC
CASSQFGYEQYF
>TRBV7-6|many|NA|TRBJ1-5
TGTGCCAGCAGCTACGCCGAGGGCAATCAGCCCCAGCATTTT
CASSYAEGNQPQHF
>TRBV12-5|NA|NA|TRBJ1-1
TGTGCTAGTGGTTTGGCTTCTGGGCAATCGCCGAGTGAGGCTTTCTTT
CASGLASGQSPSEAFF
>TRBV4-3|few|NA|TRBJ2-1
TGCGCCAGCAGCCAAGATAACTACGGGGCTTACAATGAGCAGTTCTTC
CASSQDNYGAYNEQFF
>TRBV3-1|many|NA|TRBJ2-5
TGTGCCAGCAGCCAACTCCATAAAGAGACCCAGTACTTC
CASSQLHKETQYF
>TRBV5-3|NA|NA|TRBJ2-7
TGTGCCAGCAGCTCAATGGACGGAACCTACGAGCGGTACTTC
CASSSMDGTYERYF
>TRBV29-1|NA|NA|TRBJ2-3
TGCAGCGTTGAAGAGGGGCGTGGGGCGGACACAGATACGCAGTATTTT
CSVEEGRGADTDTQYF
>TRBV5-1|NA|NA|TRBJ2-7
TGCGCCAGCCGCCCGGCCTTCCCGGGGGGCCCCTACGAGCAGTGCTTC
CASRPAFPGGPYEQCF
>TRBV6-2/TRBV6-3|few|TRBD2|TRBJ2-1
TGTGCCAGCAGTTCCCGCGTTTTGGGACTAGCGGGAGGGAGCTCCTACAATGAGCAGTTCTTC
CASSSRVLGLAGGSSYNEQFF
>TRBV6-4|few|TRBD1|TRBJ2-6
TGTGCCAGCAGTGAGCGGGGGACAGGGGTTACTGGGGCCAACGTCCTGACTTTC
CASSERGTGVTGANVLTF
>TRBV29-1|few|TRBD2|TRBJ2-1
TGCAGCGTTGAAGAAGTAGCGGGAGGGCTCGATGAGCAGTTCTTC
CSVEEVAGGLDEQFF
>TRBV14|many|NA|TRBJ2-7
TGTGCCAGCAGAGGGGACGGAACCTACGAGCAGTACTTC
CASRGDGTYEQYF
>TRBV27|few|NA|TRBJ1-1
TGTGCCAGCAGTTACCAACAGGGCACTGAAGCTTTCTTT
CASSYQQGTEAFF
>TRBV19|many|NA|TRBJ2-5
TGTGCCAGTAGTCCAGGACCTTATCAGTACTTC
CASSPGPYQYF